This is a list of T cell receptor beta chains from one sample in a study of blood T cells in healthy people across ages. TCRdb itself ran the 5' RACE reads through MiXCR, one entry per CDR3 protein. The sample carries 1.5 million to 2 million distinct CDR3 sequences, about 28% recorded once. Sequencing input: blood. These receptors came from a woman under 40 in good health. CDR3s include the opening cysteine and the closing phenylalanine or tryptophan. D genes are given only for firm matches. The listing skips clone size in some rows; elsewhere it reads once, few, many or a size class.

d_gene	abundance	v_gene	j_gene	CDR3aa	CDR3nt
TRBD2	.	TRBV5-1	TRBJ2-4	CASNPGTSGRRGEQYF	TGCGCCAGCAATCCCGGGACTAGCGGGCGCCGGGGAGAGCAGTACTTC
.	many	TRBV27	TRBJ2-7	CASSLSDPGKQYF	TGTGCCAGCAGTTTATCGGACCCGGGGAAGCAGTACTTC
.	few	TRBV20-1	TRBJ2-7	CSASGTSDEQYF	TGCAGTGCTAGTGGAACAAGCGACGAGCAGTACTTC
.	.	TRBV7-2	TRBJ2-3	CASSQYGKDTQYF	TGTGCCAGCAGCCAGTATGGTAAAGATACGCAGTATTTT
TRBD1	many	TRBV7-6	TRBJ2-1	CASSLRQGFVHEYNEQFF	TGTGCCAGCAGCCTACGACAGGGTTTTGTCCACGAATACAATGAGCAGTTCTTC
.	many	TRBV5-1	TRBJ2-7	CASSLTGIDLREQYF	TGCGCCAGCAGCTTGACAGGGATCGATTTGAGGGAGCAGTACTTC
TRBD1	.	TRBV2	TRBJ2-4	CASSGPDRGLAKNIQYF	TGTGCCAGCAGTGGCCCAGACAGGGGCTTAGCCAAAAACATTCAGTACTTC
.	many	TRBV11-2	TRBJ2-1	CASSRDGYNEQFF	TGTGCCAGCAGCCGAGACGGGTACAATGAGCAGTTCTTC
.	few	TRBV10-3	TRBJ2-1	CAIRSSGPLVDGQFF	TGTGCCATCAGGTCTTCCGGGCCCCTCGTGGATGGGCAGTTCTTC
TRBD2	many	TRBV20-1	TRBJ2-1	CSATTGLAGEDEQFF	TGCAGTGCAACGACGGGACTAGCGGGGGAGGATGAGCAGTTCTTC
TRBD2	.	TRBV5-1	TRBJ2-1	CASSWTSGIPSNEQFF	TGCGCCAGCAGCTGGACTAGCGGGATACCGTCCAATGAGCAGTTCTTC
TRBD2	few	TRBV6-5	TRBJ2-5	CASSYEAGVETQYF	TGTGCCAGCAGTTACGAAGCGGGGGTAGAGACCCAGTACTTC
.	.	TRBV5-1	TRBJ2-1	CATPRTNYNEQFF	TGCGCCACTCCTAGGACAAATTACAATGAGCAGTTCTTC
.	.	TRBV5-5	TRBJ2-7	CASSFTGNSAYEQYF	TGTGCCAGCAGCTTTACAGGGAATAGCGCCTACGAGCAGTACTTC
.	.	TRBV5-6	TRBJ1-4	CASSRVTERSEKLFF	TGTGCCAGCAGCCGCGTGACAGAGAGGAGTGAAAAACTGTTTTTT
.	few	TRBV12-3/TRBV12-4	TRBJ2-7	CAGSLSGGNYEQYF	TGTGCCGGCAGTTTGAGCGGAGGGAACTACGAGCAGTACTTC
.	many	TRBV6-6	TRBJ1-5	CASSSVNQPQHF	TGTGCCAGCAGCTCGGTCAATCAGCCCCAGCATTTT
.	.	TRBV7-2	TRBJ2-5	CASSRPESPETQYF	TGTGCCAGCAGCCGACCCGAGAGTCCCGAGACCCAGTACTTC
.	few	TRBV6-1	TRBJ2-3	CASSVRPGPLSDTQYF	TGTGCCAGCAGTGTACGACCGGGACCTCTTTCAGATACGCAGTATTTT
TRBD2	few	TRBV12-3/TRBV12-4	TRBJ2-1	CASILGGGRGNNEQFF	TGTGCCAGCATTTTAGGCGGGGGGCGAGGTAACAATGAGCAGTTCTTC
.	.	TRBV3-1	TRBJ1-5	CASSQESHSNQPQHF	TGTGCCAGCAGCCAAGAATCACATAGCAATCAGCCCCAGCATTTT
.	few	TRBV12-3/TRBV12-4	TRBJ2-5	CASIARVGETQYF	TGTGCCAGCATCGCCAGGGTAGGGGAGACCCAGTACTTC
TRBD1	.	TRBV6-5	TRBJ1-3	CASSSQGAPGNTIYF	TGTGCCAGCAGCTCACAGGGGGCGCCGGGAAACACCATATATTTT
.	once	TRBV5-1	TRBJ1-1	CASSLAPDILDGAFF	TGCGCCAGCAGCTTGGCCCCCGACATACTAGATGGAGCTTTCTTT
TRBD1	.	TRBV10-3	TRBJ1-2	CAISTNRGPVGYTF	TGTGCCATCAGTACCAACAGGGGACCGGTAGGCTACACCTTC
.	few	TRBV9	TRBJ1-5	CASSSQVGQPQHF	TGTGCCAGCAGCTCCCAGGTCGGTCAGCCCCAGCATTTT
.	many	TRBV20-1	TRBJ2-5	CSARGLAETQYF	TGCAGTGCTAGGGGTCTAGCCGAGACCCAGTACTTC
TRBD1	.	TRBV7-9	TRBJ1-2	CASSSRQGVEAYGYTF	TGTGCCAGCAGCTCGAGACAGGGGGTTGAAGCCTATGGCTACACCTTC
.	few	TRBV15	TRBJ2-2	CATSRDQWATGELFF	TGTGCCACCAGCAGAGATCAGTGGGCCACCGGGGAGCTGTTTTTT
TRBD2	few	TRBV20-1	TRBJ2-7	CSARGLAGGPNEQYF	TGCAGTGCTCGTGGACTAGCGGGGGGGCCAAACGAGCAGTACTTC
TRBD2	few	TRBV7-9	TRBJ2-5	CASRSTRLAGREVEYF	TGTGCCAGCAGGTCTACCCGACTAGCGGGGCGCGAGGTGGAGTACTTC
TRBD1	few	TRBV4-1	TRBJ2-7	CASSHPQGSSYEQYF	TGCGCCAGCAGCCACCCACAGGGGTCCTCCTACGAGCAGTACTTC
TRBD2	.	TRBV12-3/TRBV12-4	TRBJ2-7	CAGSPGGLFYEQYF	TGTGCCGGCAGTCCGGGAGGACTTTTCTACGAGCAGTACTTC
.	few	TRBV7-2	TRBJ2-4	CASSFEGRDIQYF	TGTGCCAGCAGCTTTGAGGGAAGAGACATTCAGTACTTC
TRBD1	many	TRBV24-1	TRBJ2-7	CATSGSGQGRSYEQYF	TGTGCCACCAGTGGCTCGGGACAGGGGAGGTCTTACGAGCAGTACTTC
.	.	TRBV9	TRBJ2-1	CASSVDRYPNGQFF	TGTGCCAGCAGCGTAGACCGATACCCCAATGGGCAGTTCTTC
TRBD1	few	TRBV10-3	TRBJ1-1	CAGRGPESTEAFF	TGTGCGGGAAGGGGGCCCGAGAGCACTGAAGCTTTCTTT
.	.	TRBV28	TRBJ2-3	CASSVIGTSTDTQYF	TGTGCCAGCAGCGTAATAGGGACCAGCACAGATACGCAGTATTTT
.	few	TRBV3-1	TRBJ2-7	CASSQRGTAYEQYF	TGTGCCAGCAGCCAACGGGGGACAGCCTACGAGCAGTACTTC
TRBD1	.	TRBV29-1	TRBJ1-1	CSVEGQGRTEAFF	TGCAGCGTTGAAGGACAGGGGAGGACTGAAGCTTTCTTT
TRBD2	.	TRBV7-3	TRBJ2-7	CASSPSGGRREQYF	TGTGCCAGCAGCCCTAGCGGGGGAAGGAGGGAGCAGTACTTC
TRBD1	few	TRBV12-3/TRBV12-4	TRBJ1-5	CASRTTGALNQPQHF	TGTGCCAGCAGAACGACAGGGGCACTCAATCAGCCCCAGCATTTT